The 27 T cell receptor beta chains in this list originate from one sample, sequenced in a study of T cell repertoires in cytomegalovirus infection. No antigen has been identified for these receptors. TCRdb used MiXCR to reprocess the reads, holding one entry per CDR3 protein. The data show around 300,000 distinct CDR3 sequences, with approximately 22% seen just once and about 21% held by the top ten. The sequenced sample was cultured PBMCs, obtained from culture after CMV antigen stimulation. Receptors originate from a human donor in good health (CMV status not recorded). Some clones in this sample may be carry-over from other donors' samples.

The genes are TRBV10-3 and TRBJ1-5; 7 positions agree with TRBD1. V was clipped by 4 bases and J by 5 bases; unmatched bases: 5. This CDR3 comprises 14 residues. Per the germline V gene, CDR1 is ENHRY and CDR2 is SYGVKD. CDR3 DNA sequence: TGTGCCATCAGTGGGGCTCAGGGGGATCAGCCCCAGCATTTT. This gives the protein CAISGAQGDQPQHF.

This clonotype was observed a few times. In DNA form, the CDR3 reads TGTGCCAGCAGCTCCGTACAGGGAGGAAACATTCAGTACTTC. Its translation is CASSSVQGGNIQYF. V and J are TRBV2 and TRBJ2-4; the D call may be TRBD1 or TRBD2 (6 bases each). This CDR3 is 14 amino acids long. The V end was cut by 6 bases, the J end by 6 bases, with 15 bases between. Per germline, CDR1 SNHLY and CDR2 FYNNEI.

A few counts support this clonotype. The V and J genes are TRBV29-1 and TRBJ1-2; 8 positions agree with TRBD1. The germline V gene has CDR1 SQVTM and CDR2 ANQGSEA. This CDR3 spans 15 amino acids. J gave up 6 bases and V 6 bases, and 15 bases lay outside the gene matches. CDR3 DNA: TGCAGCGTCCTCGGGGGGAATACAGGGGGACATGGCTACACCTTC. As protein: CSVLGGNTGGHGYTF.

This clonotype has only a few counts. The V call is TRBV12-3 or TRBV12-4, the J call TRBJ2-1, with 7 bases matching TRBD2. Unmatched junction bases numbered 11, after V lost 8 bases and J lost 4 bases. The CDR3 has 15 residues. Written as DNA, the CDR3 is TGTGCCAGCGGAGCCGGGCGACTAGCTTACAATGAGCAGTTCTTC. Its protein product is CASGAGRLAYNEQFF.

Only a few counts were recorded for this clonotype. The chain is built from TRBV20-1 and TRBJ1-4; no reliable D call. This CDR3 is built from 13 residues. V was clipped by 0 bases and J by 16 bases, with 18 bases between them. The germline gives CDR1 DFQATT, CDR2 SNEGSKA (reference sequence). CDR3 residues: CSARDLRTPSEFF. In DNA form, the CDR3 reads TGCAGTGCTAGAGATCTGCGGACCCCAAGCGAGTTTTTT.

The V gene is TRBV19, the J gene TRBJ2-1; D may correspond to TRBD1 or TRBD2 (5 bases each). The CDR3 is 15 residues long. Germline loops: CDR1 LNHDA, CDR2 SQIVND (reference sequence). Trimming took 0 bases from V and 8 from J, leaving 14 bases between them. The CDR3 region is CASSIEGGRGDEQFF. The CDR3 region has the DNA TGTGCCAGTAGTATAGAAGGCGGCCGAGGGGATGAGCAGTTCTTC.

This clonotype was seen more than once but under ten times. The rearrangement uses TRBV4-1 and TRBJ1-1, with 8 bases fitting TRBD1. This CDR3 comprises 15 residues. Per the germline V gene, CDR1 is MGHRA and CDR2 is YSYEKL. Germline trimming cut 1 base from V and 4 bases from J; bases unmatched to any gene: 5. CDR3 protein: CASSQAKTGVTEAFF. CDR3 DNA: TGCGCCAGCAGCCAAGCGAAGACAGGGGTCACTGAAGCTTTCTTT.

The chain employs TRBV6-1 and TRBJ2-7, with TRBD2 matching over 10 bases. The CDR3 has 14 residues. Germline V gene sequence: CDR1 MNHNS, CDR2 SASEGT. The junction had 7 bases not matched to a gene; V was cut back by 6 bases and J by 5 bases. The CDR3 loop is CASSLSLAGDEQYF. DNA for the CDR3: TGTGCCAGCAGCCTTTCTCTAGCGGGAGACGAGCAGTACTTC.

This clonotype was seen only a few times. This chain connects TRBV7-3 to TRBJ2-2; possible D gene TRBD2, 6 bases. This CDR3 contains 14 residues. CDR1 and CDR2 (germline): SGHTA, FQGTGA. Between the trimmed V and J ends, which lost 5 bases and 4 bases, there was a span of 11 bases. Here the CDR3 DNA reads TGTGCCAGCAGCCCCGAGGGAGGCACCGGGGAGCTGTTTTTT. The encoded protein is CASSPEGGTGELFF.

The chain employs TRBV10-3 and TRBJ2-1, with unresolved D. Germline V gene data show CDR1 as ENHRY and CDR2 as SYGVKD. The germline V and J ends were trimmed by 3 bases and 3 bases, with 15 bases remaining between them. The CDR3 contains 16 residues. CDR3 protein: CAISDRAIHDYNEQFF. In DNA form, the CDR3 reads TGTGCCATCAGTGATAGAGCGATCCATGACTACAATGAGCAGTTCTTC.

This clonotype was detected a few times. The rearrangement joins TRBV12-3 or TRBV12-4 to TRBJ1-2, with unresolved D. Trimming took off 0 bases at V and 7 bases at J, with 6 bases between the two ends. The CDR3 length is 12 residues. As DNA, the CDR3 is TGTGCCAGCAGTTTAGCTCAGCCTGGCTACACCTTC. It is translated as CASSLAQPGYTF.

In its sample, this clonotype was seen a few times. The chain recombines TRBV10-2 with TRBJ1-5; perhaps TRBD1 as D (5 bases). The germline V gene has CDR1 WSHSY and CDR2 SAAADI. The CDR3 is 14 amino acids. V dropped 5 bases and J dropped 5 bases, with 13 bases sitting between them. The CDR3 DNA follows: TGCGCCAGCAGTCTTGCAGGGAGCCATCAGCCCCAGCATTTT. Its translation is CASSLAGSHQPQHF.

As to this clonotype: Germline and junction disagree at one end, which may indicate a read error. This chain joins TRBV19 and TRBJ1-4; 12 bases agree with TRBD1. The germline gives CDR1 LNHDA, CDR2 SQIVND (reference sequence). This CDR3 spans 18 amino acids. CDR3 residues: CASGTGGHPSRANAKLFF. CDR3 in DNA: TGTGCCAGCGGGACAGGGGGCCATCCTTCACGGGCTAATGCAAAACTGTTTTTT.

The chain links TRBV5-1 to TRBJ2-3; 12 bases agree with TRBD2. Germline V CDR1 and CDR2: SGHRS, YFSETQ. J gave up 0 bases and V 3 bases, and 2 bases lay outside the gene matches. This CDR3 has 16 amino acids. CDR3 in amino acids: CASSSGLAGSTDTQYF. CDR3 DNA sequence: TGCGCCAGCAGCTCAGGACTAGCGGGAAGCACAGATACGCAGTATTTT.

In its sample, this clonotype was seen many times. The chain uses TRBV6-1 and TRBJ1-1; 10 bases line up with TRBD1. Losses at the gene ends were 5 bases for V and 1 base for J; bases not matched to a gene: 7. The CDR3 extends over 16 amino acids. CDR1 and CDR2 from the germline V gene are MNHNS and SASEGT. CDR3 in amino acids: CASSQRQGASNTEAFF. The CDR3 DNA follows: TGTGCCAGCAGTCAAAGACAGGGGGCTTCGAACACTGAAGCTTTCTTT.

This clonotype appeared a few times. The chain has TRBV6-2 or TRBV6-3 and TRBJ2-7; 7 nucleotides match TRBD1. CDR3 size: 15 residues. CDR1 and CDR2 from the germline V gene are MNHEY and SVGEGT. The ends lost 2 bases at V and 6 bases at J; junction bases unmatched: 10. CDR3 in amino acids: CASSYTRQGTSEQYV. In nucleotides, the CDR3 is TGTGCCAGCAGTTACACGCGACAGGGAACAAGCGAGCAGTACGTC.

The chain joins TRBV6-5 to TRBJ1-2; TRBD1 matches 9 bases. Germline CDR1 is MNHEY and CDR2 is SVGAGI. The V segment lost 2 bases and the J segment 4 bases; nucleotides outside the gene matches: 2. The length of the CDR3 is 14 residues. CDR3 nucleotide sequence: TGTGCCAGCAGTTACCTGGGACAGGGCTATGGCTACACCTTC. Translation gives CASSYLGQGYGYTF.

This clonotype was seen many times. J is TRBJ2-5 and V is TRBV7-8; possible D gene TRBD1, 5 bases. CDR1 and CDR2 (germline): SGHVS, FQNEAQ. This CDR3 region has 15 residues. The V end lost 1 base, the J end lost 5 bases, and 14 bases lay between the germline ends. The CDR3 reads CASSLGSGQGETQYF. In DNA form, the CDR3 reads TGTGCCAGCAGCTTAGGTTCAGGGCAGGGCGAGACCCAGTACTTC.

In its sample, this clonotype was seen a few times. The rearrangement uses TRBV9 and TRBJ2-2, with no clear D. V lost 0 bases to trimming and J lost 3 bases, with 6 bases between them. CDR1 is SGDLS and CDR2 is YYNGEE in the germline V gene. This CDR3 contains 14 residues. The CDR3 region has the DNA TGTGCCAGCAGCGTAGTTCAGGACACCGGGGAGCTGTTTTTT. This encodes CASSVVQDTGELFF. The whole variable domain, remainder taken from reference TRBV9 and TRBJ2-2, is DSGVTQTPKHLITATGQRVTLRCSPRSGDLSVYWYQQSLDQGLQFLIQYYNGEERAKGNILERFSAQQFPDLHSELNLSSLELGDSALYFCASSVVQDTGELFFGEGSRLTVL.

This clonotype was found a few times. The chain couples TRBV4-3 to TRBJ2-1; D call uncertain. V gave up 4 bases and J gave up 5 bases, with 6 bases separating them. Per the germline V gene, CDR1 is LGHNA and CDR2 is YSLEER. CDR3 length equals 12 residues. DNA of the CDR3: TGCGCCAGCAGCCTCTCACACAATGAGCAGTTCTTC. Its protein product is CASSLSHNEQFF.

The sample holds many counts of this clonotype. The chain is built from TRBV7-2 and TRBJ2-7; 8 positions match TRBD2. The CDR3 totals 14 residues. Germline V lookup: CDR1 SGHTA, CDR2 FQGNSA. V was pared by 5 bases and J by 2 bases, with 5 bases of the junction left unmatched. Written as DNA, the CDR3 is TGTGCCAGCAGCCGGGGGGGTTCAGCCTACGAGCAGTACTTC. It yields the protein CASSRGGSAYEQYF. Full variable domain (outside the CDR3, taken from reference TRBV7-2 and TRBJ2-7): GAGVSQSPSNKVTEKGKDVELRCDPISGHTALYWYRQSLGQGLEFLIYFQGNSAPDKSGLPSDRFSAERTGGSVSTLTIQRTQQEDSAVYLCASSRGGSAYEQYFGPGTRLTVT.

J is TRBJ2-6 and V is TRBV5-1; tentative D call: TRBD2 (6 bases). The germline CDR1 and CDR2 sequences are SGHRS and YFSETQ. V was pared by 5 bases and J by 0 bases, with 12 bases between. The CDR3 contains 16 residues. Here the CDR3 DNA reads TGCGCCAGCAGGGGGGACGGGAGCTCTGGGGCCAACGTCCTGACTTTC. It yields the protein CASRGDGSSGANVLTF.

This clonotype turned up a few times. The V and J genes are TRBV18 and TRBJ2-3; 8 bases align to TRBD2. CDR1 and CDR2 (germline): KGHSH, LQKENI. J lost 3 bases, V lost 1 base, and 12 bases had no gene match. This CDR3 spans 18 amino acids. The CDR3 reads CASSPRSGGPGKTDTQYF. CDR3 DNA: TGTGCCAGCTCACCACGTTCGGGAGGGCCGGGGAAGACAGATACGCAGTATTTT.

This clonotype has a count of ten or more. J is TRBJ2-3 and V is TRBV7-9; TRBD1 is a possible D gene (6 bases). The CDR3 length is 15 residues. Germline CDR1 SEHNR, CDR2 FQNEAQ (reference sequence). Deletions cut 5 bases from V and 4 bases from J, with 16 bases between. The CDR3 sequence is CASSPSRTAPDTQYF. CDR3 DNA sequence: TGTGCCAGCAGCCCTAGCAGGACAGCACCAGATACGCAGTATTTT. Full variable domain (outside the CDR3, taken from reference TRBV7-9 and TRBJ2-3): DTGVSQNPRHKITKRGQNVTFRCDPISEHNRLYWYRQTLGQGPEFLTYFQNEAQLEKSRLLSDRFSAERPKGSFSTLEIQRTEQGDSAMYLCASSPSRTAPDTQYFGPGTRLTVL.

Many counts were recorded for this clonotype. Here the CDR3 reads CASSRQGGTGELFF. The CDR3, as DNA: TGTGCCAGTAGTCGACAGGGTGGCACCGGGGAGCTGTTTTTT. The rearrangement joins TRBV19 to TRBJ2-2; 7 nucleotides align to TRBD1. The J segment lost 4 bases and the V segment lost 5 bases, leaving 4 bases of the junction unmatched. This CDR3 has 14 residues. Germline V gives CDR1 LNHDA, CDR2 SQIVND (reference sequence).

This clonotype came up once. This rearrangement joins TRBV20-1 to TRBJ2-4, with TRBD2 identical over 10 bases. V lost 2 bases and J lost 0; bases outside the gene matches: 10. Germline V gene data show CDR1 as DFQATT and CDR2 as SNEGSKA (reference sequence). This CDR3 comprises 18 residues. The CDR3 DNA sequence: TGCAGTGCTAGATTTTGGATAGCGGGAGGACTAGCCAAAAACATTCAGTACTTC. It is translated as CSARFWIAGGLAKNIQYF.

This clonotype was picked up many times. The chain employs TRBV7-2 and TRBJ2-1; possibly TRBD1 or TRBD2 for D (5 bases each). The CDR3 runs 15 residues. Germline CDR1 reads SGHTA; CDR2 reads FQGNSA. V gave up 5 bases and J gave up 9 bases, with 20 bases separating them. Written as DNA, the CDR3 is TGTGCCAGCAGCCCCATAAATCAGGGACGGGGTGAGCAGTTCTTC. Translation: CASSPINQGRGEQFF.